These T cell receptor beta chains were read from a single sample in a study of blood T cell repertoires in COVID-19. Produced via immunoSEQ multiplex PCR; TCRdb's table is partial and in-frame only. This sample yields 200,000 to 250,000 clones, of which about 87% are seen a single time; less than 3% belongs to the top ten. The sequenced sample was peripheral blood. The receptors shown here come from a man aged 25-40 years with COVID-19, enrolled during active disease. Each CDR3 is given with its conserved first and last residue. D genes are given only for firm matches. Size values are once, few and many counts, or a class for expanded clones, and some rows have none.

v_gene	j_gene	abundance	d_gene	CDR3aa	CDR3nt
TRBV25-1	TRBJ2-5	once	TRBD2	CASSKLAGANQETQYF	TGTGCCAGCAGTAAACTAGCGGGGGCAAACCAAGAGACCCAGTACTTC
TRBV9	TRBJ1-4	.	TRBD1	CASSALSGQGREKLFF	TGTGCCAGCAGCGCCCTAAGCGGACAGGGTCGCGAAAAACTGTTTTTT
TRBV11-3	TRBJ2-3	.	.	CASSFSGRSTDTQYF	TGTGCCAGCAGCTTTTCTGGGCGTAGCACAGATACGCAGTATTTT
TRBV6-2/TRBV6-3	TRBJ1-2	.	TRBD1	CASSYGAGYRGYGYTF	TGTGCCAGCAGTTACGGGGCAGGATACAGGGGCTATGGCTACACCTTC
TRBV28	TRBJ1-5	.	.	CASRETQGTYSNQPQHF	TGTGCCAGCAGGGAAACGCAGGGGACGTATAGCAATCAGCCCCAGCATTTT
TRBV30	TRBJ2-7	few	.	CAWKGGGTYEQYF	TGTGCCTGGAAAGGGGGGGGCACCTACGAGCAGTACTTC
TRBV30	TRBJ1-1	.	TRBD1	CAWRDRGNTEAFF	TGTGCCTGGCGCGACAGGGGCAACACTGAAGCTTTCTTT
TRBV30	TRBJ1-5	.	.	CAWSVIRGKNNQPQHF	TGTGCCTGGAGTGTAATAAGGGGCAAGAACAATCAGCCCCAGCATTTT
TRBV5-4	TRBJ1-4	.	TRBD1	CASSLTGTGGVGEKLFF	TGTGCCAGCAGCTTGACCGGGACAGGGGGCGTGGGTGAAAAACTGTTTTTT
TRBV20-1	TRBJ2-7	.	.	CSVASGYEQYF	TGCAGTGTAGCTTCGGGCTACGAGCAGTACTTC
TRBV11-1	TRBJ2-7	few	.	CASSPRETYEQYF	TGTGCCAGCAGCCCCCGGGAGACCTACGAGCAGTACTTC
TRBV5-1	TRBJ2-2	.	TRBD2	CASKSLAGTAGSGELFF	TGCGCCAGCAAGAGCCTAGCGGGAACCGCCGGGTCCGGGGAGCTGTTTTTT
TRBV6-5	TRBJ1-2	.	.	CASTPVGEPNGYTF	TGTGCCAGCACCCCGGTCGGGGAGCCTAATGGCTACACCTTC
TRBV27	TRBJ2-1	.	TRBD1	CASSSPGQGANEQFF	TGTGCCAGCAGTTCTCCGGGACAGGGGGCTAATGAGCAGTTCTTC
TRBV6-4	TRBJ1-4	.	.	CATLPGRPGGEKLFF	TGTGCCACCCTCCCCGGACGGCCGGGGGGTGAAAAACTGTTTTTT
TRBV10-3	TRBJ1-2	.	TRBD1	CAITPDRNYGYTF	TGTGCCATCACCCCGGACAGGAACTATGGCTACACCTTC
TRBV23-1	TRBJ1-5	.	TRBD1	CASSPFSTGGADQPQHF	TGCGCCAGCAGTCCCTTCTCTACAGGGGGCGCGGATCAGCCCCAGCATTTT
TRBV2	TRBJ1-5	once	TRBD1	CASGRDRDNQPQHF	TGTGCCAGCGGGCGGGACAGGGACAATCAGCCCCAGCATTTT
TRBV2	TRBJ2-1	.	TRBD2	CASTSGRNNEQFF	TGTGCCAGCACTAGCGGGAGGAACAATGAGCAGTTCTTC
TRBV9	TRBJ1-2	.	.	CASSVSQGGYGYTF	TGTGCCAGCAGCGTAAGTCAGGGCGGCTATGGCTACACCTTC
TRBV18	TRBJ1-1	.	.	CASSPGEGRNTEAFF	TGTGCCAGCTCGCCCGGGGAGGGTAGGAACACTGAAGCTTTCTTT
TRBV11-1	TRBJ2-3	.	.	CASSKGGTHTDTQYF	TGTGCCAGCAGCAAAGGCGGGACCCACACAGATACGCAGTATTTT
TRBV5-1	TRBJ1-2	.	.	CASSFLRQDDGYTF	TGCGCCAGCAGCTTCCTCCGACAGGACGATGGCTACACCTTC
TRBV28	TRBJ1-2	.	TRBD1	CASSSNRDRVGYGYGYTF	TGTGCCAGCAGTTCCAACCGGGACAGGGTAGGGTATGGCTATGGCTACACCTTC
TRBV6-6	TRBJ1-3	.	.	CASSPPSWRATWDTIYF	TGTGCCAGCAGTCCTCCCAGCTGGAGGGCTACGTGGGACACCATATATTTT
TRBV5-4	TRBJ1-3	.	.	CASSKDYRVAGNTIYF	TGTGCCAGCAGCAAAGACTACAGGGTTGCTGGAAACACCATATATTTT
TRBV7-3	TRBJ2-3	.	TRBD2	CASSLMGGAGTDTQYF	TGTGCCAGCAGCTTAATGGGAGGGGCCGGCACAGATACGCAGTATTTT
TRBV18	TRBJ1-2	.	TRBD1	CASSQSGQGVSNYGYTF	TGTGCCAGCTCACAATCGGGACAGGGAGTATCTAACTATGGCTACACCTTC
TRBV29-1	TRBJ2-1	.	.	CSVEQAGTYDNEQFF	TGCAGCGTTGAACAGGCAGGGACTTACGACAATGAGCAGTTCTTC
TRBV7-9	TRBJ2-2	.	.	CASSPRVSNTGELFF	TGTGCCAGCAGCCCCCGGGTTTCTAACACCGGGGAGCTGTTTTTT
TRBV27	TRBJ1-1	.	.	CAAKAHRTSNTEAFF	TGTGCCGCTAAAGCCCACAGGACCTCGAACACTGAAGCTTTCTTT
TRBV4-1	TRBJ2-7	.	.	CASSQDRGSRSYEQYF	TGCGCCAGCAGCCAAGATAGGGGTAGCCGCTCCTACGAGCAGTACTTC
TRBV1	TRBJ2-3	.	.	CTSSQETTGIPDTQYF	TGCACCAGCAGCCAAGAGACAACAGGGATACCAGATACGCAGTATTTT
TRBV6-5	TRBJ1-5	.	.	CASAPQGGNQPQHF	TGTGCCAGTGCACCCCAGGGAGGTAATCAGCCCCAGCATTTT
TRBV14	TRBJ1-2	.	TRBD1	CASSPRDRVYGYTF	TGTGCCAGCAGCCCCCGGGACAGAGTCTATGGCTACACCTTC
TRBV18	TRBJ1-2	.	.	CATREQKANYGYTF	TGTGCCACGCGGGAACAGAAGGCTAACTATGGCTACACCTTC
TRBV19	TRBJ1-4	.	.	CASSPRTTNEKLFF	TGTGCCAGTAGTCCGCGGACAACTAATGAAAAACTGTTTTTT
TRBV14	TRBJ2-7	.	TRBD2	CASSHPGTSPYEQYF	TGTGCCAGCAGCCATCCCGGGACTAGTCCCTACGAGCAGTACTTC
TRBV5-4	TRBJ2-7	.	.	CASIHGALGAYEQYF	TGTGCCAGCATCCATGGGGCACTTGGGGCCTACGAGCAGTACTTC
TRBV19	TRBJ1-1	medium-sized	.	CASEYGAGGRTEAFF	TGTGCCAGTGAGTATGGGGCCGGGGGGCGGACTGAAGCTTTCTTT